The present T cell receptor beta chain was sequenced within a study of early T cells in non-severe SARS-CoV-2 infection. Overall study context: With bulk RNA from unsorted whole blood as input, sequencing yielded unpaired chains.

CDR3 length: 14 amino acids. Germline V gene sequence: CDR1 MDHEN, CDR2 SYDVKM. V gave up 5 bases and J gave up 7 bases; unmatched junction bases: 7. Concerning this clonotype: Its matching antigen is unknown.

From the 5' RACE reads, TCRdb called clonotypes with MiXCR, one entry per CDR3 protein. This table has some 48,000 distinct CDR3 sequences, about 7.8% appearing once. Study observations and caveats: VDJdb-based annotation leaned toward anti-spike CD8 responses and missed private and CD4 specificities.

The receptor's source is an adult who was a healthcare worker with PCR-confirmed SARS-CoV-2 infection or an uninfected control (not recorded which). Sequenced: whole blood. V gene TRBV28 combines with J gene TRBJ1-5, with TRBD1 matching 8 bases. CDR3 sequence reads: CASSTSTGVQPQHF. CDR3 sequence (DNA): TGTGCCAGCAGTACATCGACAGGGGTCCAGCCCCAGCATTTT. The full variable domain, completed using reference TRBV28 and TRBJ1-5, is DVKVTQSSRYLVKRTGEKVFLECVQDMDHENMFWYRQDPGLGLRLIYFSYDVKMKEKGDIPEGYSVSREKKERFSLILESASTNQTSMYLCASSTSTGVQPQHFGDGTRLSIL.